The entry below describes one T cell receptor (beta chain). Its target is unknown. The PCR was carried out with 60 Vbeta primers and 13 Jbeta primers. TCRdb keeps only in-frame clones here, not all; method: immunoSEQ multiplex PCR. In the table there are under 130,000 clones, around four fifths of which are singletons. The CDR3 extends over 13 amino acids. CDR1 is MNHNY, CDR2 SVGAGI, per germline (reference sequence). V lost 6 bases and J lost 2, with 8 bases in between. These data come from a study of cytomegalovirus exposure and HLA in healthy donors. Overall study results and limits: By HLA locus, TCR association rates varied in a later analysis, with DRB1 showing the most and HLA-C the fewest. Most observed TCR sequences were rare, whereas some public TCRs were detected in many donors. Some highly shared sequence variants likely arose as a pipeline artifact. Roughly even sequencing depth across donors was the assumption behind the presence/absence analyses.

The TCR sequence derives from a woman aged 40 to 50 in good health and CMV-seropositive. The sample comprised PBMCs. The chain carries TRBV6-6 and TRBJ1-5; D remains unclear. Here the CDR3 reads CASSPAGNQPQHF. CDR3 sequence (DNA): TGTGCCAGCAGCCCCGCGGGCAATCAGCCCCAGCATTTT.